Each of the 15 T cell receptor beta chains below was sequenced from the same sample in a study of blood T cell repertoires in COVID-19. Data came from immunoSEQ multiplex PCR; TCRdb stores just in-frame clones and leaves some out. The table includes about 97,000 clones, roughly 86% detected once. Sequencing was carried out using peripheral blood. All receptors derive from a woman aged 30 to 39 with acute or convalescent COVID-19.

The gene calls are TRBV6-5 and TRBJ2-1; the D gene is possibly TRBD2 (7 bases). Trimming stripped 7 bases from V and 8 bases from J, with 15 bases between. Germline V gene lookup returns CDR1 MNHEY and CDR2 SVGAGI. CDR3 length: 13 residues. The CDR3 region is CASNRGAGDEQFF. As DNA, the CDR3 is TGTGCCAGCAATCGGGGGGCTGGGGATGAGCAGTTCTTC.

A few counts support this clone. J is TRBJ1-5 and V is TRBV20-1, with 7 bases lining up with TRBD1. The CDR3 sequence is 15 residues long. Germline CDR1 reads DFQATT; CDR2 reads SNEGSKA (reference sequence). The junction had 10 bases not matched to a gene; V was cut back by 3 bases and J by 5 bases. The CDR3 is CSASRLRDSDQPQHF. Here the CDR3 DNA reads TGCAGTGCTAGTCGCCTTCGGGACAGCGATCAGCCCCAGCATTTT.

The chain combines TRBV24-1 with TRBJ1-2, with TRBD1 as a possible D gene (5 bases). The CDR3 has 13 amino acids. CDR1 KGHDR and CDR2 SFDVKD come from the germline V gene. Trimming removed 3 bases from V and 3 bases from J, with 7 bases in between. The chain's CDR3 is CATSDKGYYGYTF. The CDR3 DNA follows: TGTGCCACCAGTGATAAGGGGTACTATGGCTACACCTTC.

In this sample, this clone turned up once. The V and J genes are TRBV7-3 and TRBJ2-1, with 8 bases matching TRBD2. The trim removed 2 bases at V and 7 bases at J, leaving 10 bases unmatched. CDR1 and CDR2 (germline): SGHTA, FQGTGA. The length of the CDR3 is 16 residues. The chain's CDR3 is CASSLAGGAVFNEQFF. The CDR3 nucleotides read TGTGCCAGCAGCTTAGCCGGGGGGGCGGTGTTTAATGAGCAGTTCTTC.

The V gene is TRBV5-1, the J gene TRBJ2-1; 12 bases map to TRBD2. After removal of 6 bases from V and 7 bases from J, the junction contained 5 bases not matched to a gene. The CDR3 sequence is 14 residues long. The germline CDR1 and CDR2 sequences are SGHRS and YFSETQ. In DNA form, the CDR3 reads TGCGCCAGCAACGGACTAGCGGGAAAAAATGAGCAGTTCTTC. Its protein product is CASNGLAGKNEQFF.

Many counts were recorded for this clone. V and J are TRBV29-1 and TRBJ1-2; D is ambiguous. CDR1 is SQVTM, CDR2 ANQGSEA, per germline. V was clipped by 4 bases and J by 4 bases, with 7 bases between them. CDR3 length: 11 amino acids. Here the CDR3 reads CSVGGLYGYTF. The CDR3 nucleotides read TGCAGCGTTGGAGGACTCTATGGCTACACCTTC.

This clone was detected only once. The chain employs TRBV5-1 and TRBJ2-1, with D perhaps TRBD2 (6 bases). Germline V CDR1 and CDR2: SGHRS, YFSETQ. V was pared by 4 bases and J by 7 bases, with 15 bases between. The CDR3 extends over 14 amino acids. As DNA, the CDR3 is TGCGCCAGCAGCACGAACGTAGGAGGGAATGAGCAGTTCTTC. Translated: CASSTNVGGNEQFF. Combining the CDR3 with reference TRBV5-1 and TRBJ2-1 gives the whole variable domain KAGVTQTPRYLIKTRGQQVTLSCSPISGHRSVSWYQQTPGQGLQFLFEYFSETQRNKGNFPGRFSGRQFSNSRSEMNVSTLELGDSALYLCASSTNVGGNEQFFGPGTRLTVL.

The chain couples TRBV11-2 to TRBJ1-2; 7 nucleotides align to TRBD1. The germline V gene encodes CDR1 SGHAT and CDR2 FQNNGV. The trim removed 5 bases at V and 4 bases at J, leaving 13 bases unmatched. There are 16 residues in the CDR3. The CDR3 bases are TGTGCCAGCAGCCTCCCGGGGACAGCCGGACCCTATGGCTACACCTTC. This translates into CASSLPGTAGPYGYTF.

The J gene is TRBJ2-7, the V gene TRBV4-2; D is possibly TRBD2 (5 bases). Trimming shortened V by 0 bases and J by 7 bases, and 13 bases separated the two germline ends. Germline assignment: CDR1 LGHNA and CDR2 YNFKEQ. The length of the CDR3 is 14 residues. Here the CDR3 reads CASSQEAVTGEQYF. In DNA, the CDR3 is TGTGCCAGCAGCCAAGAGGCGGTGACGGGGGAGCAGTACTTC.

This chain connects TRBV3-1 (or the pseudogene TRBV3-2) to TRBJ2-7, with TRBD1 matching 7 bases. The CDR3 totals 14 residues. With 5 bases clipped from V and 7 bases from J, the junction kept 11 bases outside the gene matches. In germline, CDR1 is LGHDT, CDR2 YNNKEL (reference sequence). In nucleotides, the CDR3 is TGTGCCAGCAGCATAAGGGGGCAGTCCCGTGAGCAGTACTTC. Translation gives CASSIRGQSREQYF.

This chain links TRBV2 with TRBJ1-2, with D perhaps TRBD1 (6 bases). Germline CDR1 SNHLY, CDR2 FYNNEI. V gave up 6 bases and J gave up 8 bases, with 13 bases separating them. The CDR3 contains 12 residues. This CDR3 is CASSMDSLGYTF. In DNA, the CDR3 is TGTGCCAGCAGCATGGACAGCCTAGGCTACACCTTC.

The rearrangement joins TRBV28 to TRBJ2-7; D perhaps matches TRBD1 (5 bases). V gave up 6 bases and J gave up 2 bases, with 14 bases separating them. The length of the CDR3 is 14 residues. Germline V gives CDR1 MDHEN, CDR2 SYDVKM. As DNA, the CDR3 is TGTGCCAGCAGGAGCAGACAGTTCACCTACGAGCAGTACTTC. Its protein is CASRSRQFTYEQYF.

This CDR3 reads CASSLLGGGYGYTF. CDR3 DNA sequence: TGTGCCAGCAGTCTTCTAGGGGGGGGCTATGGCTACACCTTC. V is TRBV2 and J is TRBJ1-2, with D possibly TRBD1 on 6 matching bases. The CDR3 is 14 amino acids. Trimming pared 5 bases from V and 4 bases from J, leaving 14 bases between. Germline values: CDR1 SNHLY, CDR2 FYNNEI. The full variable domain, in which reference TRBV2 and TRBJ1-2 provide the parts outside the CDR3, is EPEVTQTPSHQVTQMGQEVILRCVPISNHLYFYWYRQILGQKVEFLVSFYNNEISEKSEIFDDQFSVERPDGSNFTLKIRSTKLEDSAMYFCASSLLGGGYGYTFGSGTRLTVV.

This clone appeared once. The chain carries TRBV7-8 and TRBJ1-1; TRBD1 is a possible D gene (5 bases). Germline lookup yields CDR1 SGHVS and CDR2 FQNEAQ. V lost 5 bases to trimming and J lost 4 bases, with 20 bases between them. CDR3 length equals 16 residues. CDR3 region: CASSPQPPGGGTEAFF. The CDR3 region has the DNA TGTGCCAGCAGCCCCCAGCCCCCTGGGGGGGGCACTGAAGCTTTCTTT.

The V and J genes are TRBV2 and TRBJ1-5, with a possible D match to TRBD1 (5 bases). Per germline, CDR1 SNHLY and CDR2 FYNNEI. CDR3 length: 13 amino acids. V shed 8 bases and J shed 7 bases, with 15 bases lying between them. CDR3 protein: CASQGQSGQPQHF. The CDR3 DNA is TGTGCCAGCCAGGGTCAATCAGGGCAGCCCCAGCATTTT.